This T cell receptor beta chain derives from a study of blood T cell repertoires in COVID-19. About the research overall: Acute-phase and convalescent COVID-19 samples originated in the United States, Italy and Spain. Nucleic acid was either cDNA or gDNA, and it came from T cells, B-cell-depleted T cells, or PBMCs.

The CDR3 is 16 residues long. V was clipped by 4 bases and J by 0 bases, with 13 bases between them. Per germline, CDR1 MNHEY and CDR2 SVGEGT. Original processing methods: From reference gene primer amplification, estimates of nucleated cell counts were derived. Data came from immunoSEQ multiplex PCR; TCRdb stores just in-frame clones and leaves some out. The D gene and trimming were derived from the DNA, and the V and J assignments and clone size from that table. The profile shows about 71,000 clones, approximately 88% of them singletons. The origin of this receptor is a human donor in a cohort sampled during active COVID-19. Sequences were obtained from peripheral blood. The gene calls are TRBV6-2 or TRBV6-3 and TRBJ2-4; weak D call: TRBD1 (5 bases). The CDR3 is CASSWANTGAKNIQYF. The CDR3 DNA is TGTGCCAGCAGTTGGGCCAATACAGGAGCCAAAAACATTCAGTACTTC.